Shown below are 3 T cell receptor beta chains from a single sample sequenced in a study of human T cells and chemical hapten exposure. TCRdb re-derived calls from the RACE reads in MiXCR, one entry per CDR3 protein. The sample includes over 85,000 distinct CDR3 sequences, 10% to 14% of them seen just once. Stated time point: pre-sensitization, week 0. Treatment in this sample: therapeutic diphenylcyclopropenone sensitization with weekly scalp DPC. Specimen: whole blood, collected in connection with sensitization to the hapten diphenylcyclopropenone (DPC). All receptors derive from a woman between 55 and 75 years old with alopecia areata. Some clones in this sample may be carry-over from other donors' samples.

CDR3 bases: TGTGCCAGCAGTTCACGGCGGGGCACTGAAGCTTTCTTT. It encodes CASSSRRGTEAFF. The chain combines TRBV12-3 or TRBV12-4 with TRBJ1-1; D call uncertain. Trimming removed 4 bases at V and 4 bases at J, with 10 bases between. The CDR3 contains 13 residues.

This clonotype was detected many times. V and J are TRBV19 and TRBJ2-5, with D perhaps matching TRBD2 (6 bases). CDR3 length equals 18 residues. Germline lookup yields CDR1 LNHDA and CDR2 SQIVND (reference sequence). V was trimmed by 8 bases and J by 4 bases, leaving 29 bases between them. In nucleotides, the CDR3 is TGTGCCAGTGGGTCTATGTCGGAGGGCAGCGAATACGGAGAGACCCAGTACTTC. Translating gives CASGSMSEGSEYGETQYF. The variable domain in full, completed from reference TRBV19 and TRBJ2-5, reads DGGITQSPKYLFRKEGQNVTLSCEQNLNHDAMYWYRQDPGQGLRLIYYSQIVNDFQKGDIAEGYSVSREKKESFPLTVTSAQKNPTAFYLCASGSMSEGSEYGETQYFGPGTRLLVL.

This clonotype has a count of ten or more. The CDR3 loop reads CASSFWETDTEAFF. The CDR3 region has the DNA TGTGCCAGCAGCTTTTGGGAGACAGACACTGAAGCTTTCTTT. The chain is built from TRBV7-9 and TRBJ1-1; weak D call: TRBD1 (5 bases). Germline CDR1 is SEHNR and CDR2 is FQNEAQ (reference sequence). The germline V and J ends were trimmed by 3 bases and 3 bases, with 11 bases remaining between them. CDR3 length equals 14 residues.